This TCR beta chain was observed in a study of blood T cell repertoires in COVID-19. The table came from immunoSEQ multiplex PCR; TCRdb's copy has only in-frame clones and leaves some out. The profile shows approximately 150,000 clones, roughly 84% of them singletons. The CDR3 runs to 16 residues. The V gene is TRBV21-1, the J gene TRBJ2-7; the D call in the table, TRBD1, was not verified against the DNA. TRBV21-1 is reported as a pseudogene. The sequencing input was PBMCs or T cells enriched from blood (not recorded which). The source is a man aged 65 to 79 who had been exposed to COVID-19. The CDR3 DNA follows: TGTGCCAGCAGCAAAGGGGGGCAGGGGTCCTCCTACGAGCAGTACTTC. It translates to CASSKGGQGSSYEQYF.